This TCR beta chain was found in a study of blood T cell repertoires in COVID-19. Overall study: Sites in the United States, Italy and Spain provided acute and convalescent COVID-19 samples. PBMCs, B-cell-depleted T cells, or T cells provided the cDNA or gDNA that made up the material.

As handled by the study authors: Estimated nucleated cell counts came from reference gene primer amplification. Some clones are missing from TCRdb's copy, which holds only in-frame ones; the method was immunoSEQ multiplex PCR. The V and J calls and clone size are taken from that table; D and trimming were inferred from the DNA. The table lists 75,000 to 100,000 clones, about 85% of them singletons. The sample comprised peripheral blood. This clonotype was obtained from a man aged 60 to 69 with acute or convalescent COVID-19.

The CDR3 region is CASSLAADTQYF. CDR3 bases: TGCGCCAGCAGCTTGGCTGCAGATACGCAGTATTTT. The chain is built from TRBV5-1 and TRBJ2-3; D is undetermined. The germline V gene encodes CDR1 SGHRS and CDR2 YFSETQ. The V and J ends lost 0 bases and 4 bases respectively, with 3 bases between them. There are 12 residues in the CDR3.